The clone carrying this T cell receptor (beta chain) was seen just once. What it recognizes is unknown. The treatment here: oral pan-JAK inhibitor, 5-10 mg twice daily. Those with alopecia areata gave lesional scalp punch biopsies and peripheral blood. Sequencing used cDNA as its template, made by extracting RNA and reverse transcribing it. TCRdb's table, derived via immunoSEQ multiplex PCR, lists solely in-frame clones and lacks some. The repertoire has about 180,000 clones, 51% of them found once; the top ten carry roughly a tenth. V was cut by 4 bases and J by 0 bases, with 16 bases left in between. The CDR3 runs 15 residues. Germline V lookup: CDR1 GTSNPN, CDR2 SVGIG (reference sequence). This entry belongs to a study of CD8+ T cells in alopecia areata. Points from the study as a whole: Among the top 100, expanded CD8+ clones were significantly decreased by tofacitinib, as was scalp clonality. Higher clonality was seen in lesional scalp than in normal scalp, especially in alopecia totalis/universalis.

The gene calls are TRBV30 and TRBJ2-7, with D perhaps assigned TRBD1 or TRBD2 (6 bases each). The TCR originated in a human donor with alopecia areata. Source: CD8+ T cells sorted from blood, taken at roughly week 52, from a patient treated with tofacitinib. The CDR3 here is CAWTKPGGSSYEQYF. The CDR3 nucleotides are TGTGCCTGGACTAAACCCGGGGGCAGCTCCTACGAGCAGTACTTC.